The clone carrying this T cell receptor (beta chain) was detected only once. The data originate from a study of blood T cell repertoires in COVID-19. Across the whole study: Samples of COVID-19 (acute and convalescent) were obtained from the United States, Italy and Spain. From T cells, B-cell-depleted T cells, or PBMCs came the material, which was cDNA or gDNA.

Original processing methods: Reference gene primer amplification in the assay estimated nucleated cell counts. Using immunoSEQ multiplex PCR, the repertoire was profiled, and TCRdb retains in-frame clones only, with some absent. That table gives V, J and clone size, and the DNA gave D and trimming. The data show over 65,000 clones, about 93% seen once. Unmatched junction bases numbered 8, after V lost 0 bases and J lost 7 bases. Germline assignment: CDR1 SGHRS and CDR2 YFSETQ. The CDR3 extends over 16 amino acids. The TCR was taken from a woman older than 75 with acute or convalescent COVID-19. The sequenced sample was peripheral blood. This rearrangement joins TRBV5-1 to TRBJ1-4, with TRBD1 identical over 8 bases. The CDR3 coding sequence is TGCGCCAGCAGCTTGGCCCGACAGGGGAGGGGTGAAAAACTGTTTTTT. Residues: CASSLARQGRGEKLFF. Supplemented by reference TRBV5-1 and TRBJ1-4, the full variable domain reads KAGVTQTPRYLIKTRGQQVTLSCSPISGHRSVSWYQQTPGQGLQFLFEYFSETQRNKGNFPGRFSGRQFSNSRSEMNVSTLELGDSALYLCASSLARQGRGEKLFFGSGTQLSVL.